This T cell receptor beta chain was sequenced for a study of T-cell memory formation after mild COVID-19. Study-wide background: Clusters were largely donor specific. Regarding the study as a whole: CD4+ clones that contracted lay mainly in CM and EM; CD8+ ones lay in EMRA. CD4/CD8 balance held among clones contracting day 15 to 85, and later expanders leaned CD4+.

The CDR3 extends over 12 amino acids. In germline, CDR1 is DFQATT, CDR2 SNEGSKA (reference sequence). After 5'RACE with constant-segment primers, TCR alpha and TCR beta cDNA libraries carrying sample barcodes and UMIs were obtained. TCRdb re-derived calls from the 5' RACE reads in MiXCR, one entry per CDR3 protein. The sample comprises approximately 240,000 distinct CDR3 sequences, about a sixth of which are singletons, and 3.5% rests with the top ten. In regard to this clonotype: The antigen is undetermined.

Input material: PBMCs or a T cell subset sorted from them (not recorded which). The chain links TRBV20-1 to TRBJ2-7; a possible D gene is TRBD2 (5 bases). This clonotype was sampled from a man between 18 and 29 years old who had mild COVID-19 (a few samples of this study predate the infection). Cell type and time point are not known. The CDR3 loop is CSTLGPSYEQYF. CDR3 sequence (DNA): TGCAGCACACTAGGGCCGTCCTACGAGCAGTACTTC.